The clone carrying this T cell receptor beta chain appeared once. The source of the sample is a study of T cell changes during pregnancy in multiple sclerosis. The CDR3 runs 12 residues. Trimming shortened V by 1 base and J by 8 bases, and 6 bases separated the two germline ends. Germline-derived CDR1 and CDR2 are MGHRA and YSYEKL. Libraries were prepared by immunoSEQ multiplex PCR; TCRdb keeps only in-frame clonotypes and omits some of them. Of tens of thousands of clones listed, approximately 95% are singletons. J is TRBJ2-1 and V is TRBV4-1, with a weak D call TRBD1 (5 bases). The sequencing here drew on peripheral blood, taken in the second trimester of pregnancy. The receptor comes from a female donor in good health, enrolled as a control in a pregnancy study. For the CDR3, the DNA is TGCGCCAGCAGCCAAGTAGGGGATGAGCAGTTCTTC. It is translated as CASSQVGDEQFF.